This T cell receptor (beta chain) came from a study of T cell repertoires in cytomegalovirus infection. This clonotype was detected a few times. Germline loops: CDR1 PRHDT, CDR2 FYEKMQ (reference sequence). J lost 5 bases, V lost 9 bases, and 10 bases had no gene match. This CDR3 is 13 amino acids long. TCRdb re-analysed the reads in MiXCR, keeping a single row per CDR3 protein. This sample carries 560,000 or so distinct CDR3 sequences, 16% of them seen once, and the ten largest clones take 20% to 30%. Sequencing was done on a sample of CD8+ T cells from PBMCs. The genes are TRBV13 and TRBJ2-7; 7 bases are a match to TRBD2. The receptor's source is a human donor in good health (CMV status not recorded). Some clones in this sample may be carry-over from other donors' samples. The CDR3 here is CASRLAPYDEQYF. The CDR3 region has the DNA TGTGCCAGTCGACTAGCCCCCTATGACGAGCAGTACTTC.